The next 21 T cell receptor beta chains were all read from a single sample in a study of T cell repertoires in cytomegalovirus infection (dated by TCRdb to the late 2010s). The treatment or condition label, as the study defines it: in vitro stimulation with specific CMV peptide epitopes to enrich CMV-specific T cells. Their antigens are not known. The instrument was an Illumina HiSeq 1500. TCRdb redid the processing of the public reads, applying fastp at Q25 and MiXCR, and retained in-frame beta chains. Merged by CDR3 protein, the rows form single entries marked with the most common genes and DNA. This sample holds 650,000 to 900,000 distinct CDR3 sequences; 29% were observed only once. The biggest ten clones account for about an eighth of the sample. The sequenced sample was cultured CD8+ T cells from PBMCs, obtained from culture after CMV antigen stimulation. The receptors stem from a human donor in good health (CMV status not recorded). Some clones in this sample may be carry-over from other donors' samples.

The CDR3 region is CASSHSTTEAFF. For the CDR3, the DNA is TGTGCCAGCAGCCACTCGACTACTGAAGCTTTCTTT. V is TRBV6-1 and J is TRBJ1-1, with D unclear. The CDR3 has 12 amino acids. Trimming took off 6 bases at V and 5 bases at J, with 10 bases between the two ends. CDR1 is MNHNS, CDR2 SASEGT, per germline.

The rearrangement links TRBV6-2 or TRBV6-3 to TRBJ1-5; D possibly corresponds to TRBD1 (5 bases). Germline V lookup: CDR1 MNHEY, CDR2 SVGEGT. The CDR3 is 15 residues long. With 6 bases removed from V and 6 bases from J, the gap between germline ends came to 18 bases. CDR3 bases: TGTGCCAGCAGGAGCCGGGACTTCAACCCTCAGCCCCAGCATTTT. Amino acid sequence: CASRSRDFNPQPQHF.

This rearrangement joins TRBV4-2 to TRBJ2-2, with D possibly TRBD2 on 5 matching bases. The CDR3 totals 17 residues. Germline CDR1 reads LGHNA; CDR2 reads YNFKEQ. The V and J ends lost 3 bases and 0 bases respectively, with 14 bases between them. In nucleotides, the CDR3 is TGTGCCAGCAGCCACTGGATCGAGGGTTCGAACACCGGGGAGCTGTTTTTT. Translation: CASSHWIEGSNTGELFF.

This chain connects TRBV6-5 to TRBJ2-7, with D uncertain. CDR1 MNHEY and CDR2 SVGAGI come from the germline V gene. The CDR3 contains 12 residues. V was clipped by 3 bases and J by 4 bases, with 7 bases between them. CDR3 DNA sequence: TGTGCCAGCAGTTATAATAAGTACGAGCAGTACTTC. Translated, it gives CASSYNKYEQYF.

This clonotype has a handful of counts. The V gene is TRBV7-9, the J gene TRBJ1-5; 7 bases map to TRBD1. CDR1 is SEHNR and CDR2 is FQNEAQ in the germline V gene (reference sequence). J gave up 6 bases and V 6 bases, and 5 bases lay outside the gene matches. This CDR3 has 13 residues. CDR3 in amino acids: CASSLGQAQPQHF. The CDR3 DNA reads as TGTGCCAGCAGTCTCGGACAGGCTCAGCCCCAGCATTTT. Variable domain in full (rest from reference TRBV7-9 and TRBJ1-5): DTGVSQNPRHKITKRGQNVTFRCDPISEHNRLYWYRQTLGQGPEFLTYFQNEAQLEKSRLLSDRFSAERPKGSFSTLEIQRTEQGDSAMYLCASSLGQAQPQHFGDGTRLSIL.

The rearrangement joins TRBV27 to TRBJ2-5; 8 bases are a match to TRBD1. The CDR3 consists of 14 residues. Germline lookup yields CDR1 MNHEY and CDR2 SMNVEV (reference sequence). V dropped 5 bases and J dropped 5; count of bases not matched to a gene: 7. The CDR3 reads CASSRGTGRETQYF. The CDR3 DNA is TGTGCCAGCAGTCGTGGGACAGGCCGGGAGACCCAGTACTTC.

V usage is TRBV5-1 and J usage is TRBJ2-5; D might be TRBD1 (5 bases). The V gene lost 0 bases and the J gene lost 5 bases, with 14 bases spanning the gap. Germline lookup yields CDR1 SGHRS and CDR2 YFSETQ. The CDR3 runs to 15 residues. CDR3 coding DNA: TGCGCCAGCAGCTTGGCCGTACAGGCCCTTGAGACCCAGTACTTC. Protein sequence: CASSLAVQALETQYF.

In this sample, this clonotype turned up many times. The chain uses TRBV7-6 and TRBJ2-1; 7 positions agree with TRBD2. V lost 5 bases, J lost 5 bases, and 6 bases stayed unmatched. Germline lookup yields CDR1 SGHVS and CDR2 FNYEAQ. This CDR3 contains 14 residues. CDR3 amino acids: CASSLRGRDNEQFF. The CDR3 DNA reads as TGTGCCAGCAGCCTACGAGGGAGGGACAATGAGCAGTTCTTC.

Of note for this clonotype: At one end, the junction sequence differs from germline, possibly due to a read error. The V call is TRBV2, the J call TRBJ2-2, with a possible D match to TRBD2 (6 bases). The CDR3 has 18 residues. The germline CDR1 and CDR2 sequences are SNHLY and FYNNEI. In DNA form, the CDR3 reads TGTGCCACCAGTGAAGCGCTTGTTAGCGGAGCGAACACCGGGGAGCTGTTTTTT. Protein product: CATSEALVSGANTGELFF.

The chain combines TRBV4-1 with TRBJ2-5; possible D gene TRBD1, 5 bases. Between the trimmed V and J ends, which lost 0 bases and 5 bases, there was a span of 7 bases. Germline V gene sequence: CDR1 MGHRA, CDR2 YSYEKL. CDR3 length equals 13 residues. The CDR3, as DNA: TGCGCCAGCAGCCAAGACAGGGTGGAGACCCAGTACTTC. Protein sequence: CASSQDRVETQYF.

The chain joins TRBV29-1 to TRBJ1-1; D remains unclear. The V and J ends lost 6 bases and 1 base respectively, with 6 bases between them. CDR1 is SQVTM and CDR2 is ANQGSEA in the germline V gene. The CDR3 has 11 residues. Written as DNA, the CDR3 is TGCAGCGTGTATTCGAACACTGAAGCTTTCTTT. Translated, it gives CSVYSNTEAFF. Based on the CDR3 plus reference TRBV29-1 and TRBJ1-1, the full variable domain is SAVISQKPSRDICQRGTSLTIQCQVDSQVTMMFWYRQQPGQSLTLIATANQGSEATYESGFVIDKFPISRPNLTFSTLTVSNMSPEDSSIYLCSVYSNTEAFFGQGTRLTVV.

The V gene is TRBV7-4, the J gene TRBJ2-1; maybe TRBD1 (6 bases). From germline, CDR1 is SGHVT and CDR2 SQSDAQ. V was shortened by 0 bases and J by 2 bases, with 14 bases between the two germline ends. The CDR3 spans 17 residues. This chain's CDR3 is CASSLATRGPAYNEQFF. CDR3 coding DNA: TGTGCCAGCAGCTTAGCGACCAGGGGCCCTGCCTACAATGAGCAGTTCTTC.

CDR3 bases: TGTGCCAGCAGTTACACCCTAGCGGATACGCAGTATTTT. As protein: CASSYTLADTQYF. V is TRBV6-5 and J is TRBJ2-3; a weak D match, TRBD2 (6 bases). The CDR3 totals 13 residues. CDR1 is MNHEY, CDR2 SVGAGI, per germline. Trimming shortened V by 2 bases and J by 6 bases, and 9 bases separated the two germline ends.

This clonotype was seen many times. V gene TRBV6-1 combines with J gene TRBJ1-5; D gene ambiguous. Germline CDR1 MNHNS, CDR2 SASEGT. V lost 2 bases, J lost 4 bases, and 12 bases lay in between. The CDR3 loop spans 15 amino acids. The CDR3 DNA reads as TGTGCCAGCAGTGAAAGGCGGGGTGGGAATCAGCCCCAGCATTTT. Protein: CASSERRGGNQPQHF.

The chain carries TRBV24-1 and TRBJ1-5; 7 nucleotides agree with TRBD1. CDR1 KGHDR and CDR2 SFDVKD come from the germline V gene. V lost 4 bases and J lost 4; bases outside the gene matches: 6. This CDR3 has 15 amino acids. The CDR3 DNA reads TGTGCCACCAGTGAAAGGGGGCAGATAAATCAGCCCCAGCATTTT. It codes for CATSERGQINQPQHF.

The chain is built from TRBV27 and TRBJ1-2; D remains unclear. CDR1 is MNHEY and CDR2 is SMNVEV in the germline V gene (reference sequence). V was clipped by 0 bases and J by 8 bases, with 13 bases between them. The CDR3 length is 14 residues. In DNA, the CDR3 is TGTGCCAGCAGTTTATCGAATTTAGGGAGGGGCTACACCTTC. Residues: CASSLSNLGRGYTF.

This clonotype was seen a handful of times. J is TRBJ1-5 and V is TRBV11-2, with 10 bases that match TRBD1. The germline gives CDR1 SGHAT, CDR2 FQNNGV. V lost 5 bases, J lost 9 bases, and 7 bases stayed unmatched. The CDR3 consists of 14 residues. DNA for the CDR3: TGTGCCAGCAGCCCGGGACAGGGGAAGCGGCCCCAGCATTTT. This codes for CASSPGQGKRPQHF. The complete variable domain, with remaining parts taken from reference TRBV11-2 and TRBJ1-5, reads EAGVAQSPRYKIIEKRQSVAFWCNPISGHATLYWYQQILGQGPKLLIQFQNNGVVDDSQLPKDRFSAERLKGVDSTLKIQPAKLEDSAVYLCASSPGQGKRPQHFGDGTRLSIL.

This clonotype was seen many times. V is TRBV7-8 and J is TRBJ2-1; 8 bases match TRBD2. V lost 5 bases to trimming and J lost 0 bases; unmatched junction nucleotides: 9. The CDR3 consists of 17 residues. CDR1 and CDR2 (germline): SGHVS, FQNEAQ. CDR3 residues: CASSLVAGTLSYNEQFF. CDR3 bases: TGTGCCAGCAGCCTTGTAGCGGGGACCCTCTCCTACAATGAGCAGTTCTTC. The full variable domain, with the rest looked up from reference TRBV7-8 and TRBJ2-1, is GAGVSQSPRYKVAKRGQDVALRCDPISGHVSLFWYQQALGQGPEFLTYFQNEAQLDKSGLPSDRFFAERPEGSVSTLKIQRTQQEDSAVYLCASSLVAGTLSYNEQFFGPGTRLTVL.

The chain couples TRBV20-1 to TRBJ2-1, with TRBD2 identical over 11 bases. Trimming cost V 5 bases and J 1 base; bases outside gene matches: 7. This CDR3 has 16 residues. Germline-derived CDR1 and CDR2 are DFQATT and SNEGSKA (reference sequence). Written as DNA, the CDR3 is TGCAGTGCTTTTCCTTTAGCGGGGGGGTCCTACAATGAGCAGTTCTTC. Protein: CSAFPLAGGSYNEQFF.

V gene TRBV12-3 or TRBV12-4 combines with J gene TRBJ2-3; possibly TRBD1 for D (6 bases). The CDR3 is made up of 16 amino acids. V lost 5 bases and J lost 2, with 17 bases in between. CDR3 in DNA: TGTGCCAGCAGTCCCGAGGGGGTTTTTTTCACAGATACGCAGTATTTT. Translation: CASSPEGVFFTDTQYF.

This rearrangement joins TRBV7-2 to TRBJ2-3; TRBD2 aligns across 10 bases. The trim removed 1 base at V and 2 bases at J, leaving 3 bases unmatched. This CDR3 contains 16 residues. Germline-derived CDR1 and CDR2 are SGHTA and FQGNSA. In nucleotides, the CDR3 is TGTGCCAGCAGCTTAGTCACTAGCGGGGCCACAGATACGCAGTATTTT. It encodes CASSLVTSGATDTQYF.